A selection of T cell receptor beta chains follows, all from one sample in a study of immune evolution from preneoplasia to lung adenocarcinoma. Assay used: immunoSEQ multiplex PCR; TCRdb lists only in-frame clones, some missing. Among several thousand clones listed, 84% were seen once. Material for sequencing was FFPE lung adenocarcinoma in situ tissue. All receptors come from a donor older than 65 with lung adenocarcinoma. Each CDR3 is given with its conserved first and last residue. The D gene is left open where the match is weak. For some rows the clone size is stated as once, few or many, or as a class when expanded; others skip it.

J gene: TRBJ1-4
V gene: TRBV11-2
clone size: NA
D gene: NA
CDR3 DNA: TGTGCCAGCAGCTCCCACAGGGAAACAGGGGAAAAACTGTTTTTT
CDR3 protein: CASSSHRETGEKLFF

J gene: TRBJ2-7
V gene: TRBV6-1
clone size: NA
D gene: TRBD1
CDR3 DNA: TGTGCCAGCAGGCCGGCGGGACAGGGGAAATACGAGCAGTACTTC
CDR3 protein: CASRPAGQGKYEQYF

J gene: TRBJ2-1
V gene: TRBV5-1
clone size: NA
D gene: NA
CDR3 DNA: TGCGCCAGCAGCTCCTCCTCGGGGGCCAATGAGCAGTTCTTC
CDR3 protein: CASSSSSGANEQFF

J gene: TRBJ1-5
V gene: TRBV30
clone size: NA
D gene: NA
CDR3 DNA: TGTGCCTGGAGCCCCGCCAGAGATCAGCCCCAGCATTTT
CDR3 protein: CAWSPARDQPQHF

J gene: TRBJ2-6
V gene: TRBV9
clone size: NA
D gene: NA
CDR3 DNA: TGTGCCAGCAGCGTAGACTCCCTTCTGAGGGCCAACGTCCTGACTTTC
CDR3 protein: CASSVDSLLRANVLTF

J gene: TRBJ1-1
V gene: TRBV6-1
clone size: NA
D gene: NA
CDR3 DNA: TGTGCCAGCAGTGAAGCGATAGGGGGGGTCACTGAAGCTTTCTTT
CDR3 protein: CASSEAIGGVTEAFF

J gene: TRBJ2-7
V gene: TRBV29-1
clone size: NA
D gene: TRBD1
CDR3 DNA: TGCAGCGTTGAAGCTACAGGGGCCTCAAGGTACGAGCAGTACTTC
CDR3 protein: CSVEATGASRYEQYF

J gene: TRBJ2-7
V gene: TRBV7-9
clone size: few
D gene: TRBD1
CDR3 DNA: TGTGCCAGCAGCCCCGCAACCCAACAGGGGACCACCTACGAGCAGTACTTC
CDR3 protein: CASSPATQQGTTYEQYF

J gene: TRBJ1-1
V gene: TRBV29-1
clone size: NA
D gene: TRBD1
CDR3 DNA: TGCAGCGCCTGGACAGGGGGAGAGACCACTGAAGCTTTCTTT
CDR3 protein: CSAWTGGETTEAFF

J gene: TRBJ2-5
V gene: TRBV30
clone size: NA
D gene: TRBD2
CDR3 DNA: TGTGCCTGGCGACTAGCGGGAGGGCCTCGGGAGACCCAGTACTTC
CDR3 protein: CAWRLAGGPRETQYF

J gene: TRBJ2-7
V gene: TRBV6-5
clone size: few
D gene: TRBD1
CDR3 DNA: TGTGCCAGCAGGGGACAGGGATACGAGCAGTACTTC
CDR3 protein: CASRGQGYEQYF

J gene: TRBJ1-2
V gene: TRBV4-1
clone size: NA
D gene: NA
CDR3 DNA: TGCGCCAGCAGCCAAGATGGGCAGGGTGGCTATGGCTACACCTTC
CDR3 protein: CASSQDGQGGYGYTF

J gene: TRBJ2-7
V gene: TRBV9
clone size: NA
D gene: NA
CDR3 DNA: TGTGCCAGCAGCTCCTCCTACGAGCAGTACTTC
CDR3 protein: CASSSSYEQYF

J gene: TRBJ1-1
V gene: TRBV5-1
clone size: NA
D gene: NA
CDR3 DNA: TGCGCCAGCAAAATGAACACTGAAGCTTTCTTT
CDR3 protein: CASKMNTEAFF

J gene: TRBJ2-2
V gene: TRBV19
clone size: once
D gene: NA
CDR3 DNA: TGTGCCAGTAGCCTGGCAGGAGGGGAGCTGTTTTTT
CDR3 protein: CASSLAGGELFF

J gene: TRBJ1-5
V gene: TRBV6-5
clone size: NA
D gene: NA
CDR3 DNA: TGTGCCAGCAGGACAGACCAATATAGCAATCAGCCCCAGCATTTT
CDR3 protein: CASRTDQYSNQPQHF

J gene: TRBJ2-3
V gene: TRBV5-1
clone size: NA
D gene: NA
CDR3 DNA: TGCGCCAGCAGCTTGGGAGTACCTTTAAGCACAGATACGCAGTATTTT
CDR3 protein: CASSLGVPLSTDTQYF

J gene: TRBJ2-3
V gene: TRBV19
clone size: NA
D gene: NA
CDR3 DNA: TGTGCCAGTAGTTCGCGGACAGCCTTGGAGCCAGATACGCAGTATTTT
CDR3 protein: CASSSRTALEPDTQYF

J gene: TRBJ1-2
V gene: TRBV21-1
clone size: NA
D gene: NA
CDR3 DNA: TGTGCCAGCAGCTGCGCTAACTATGGCTACACCTTC
CDR3 protein: CASSCANYGYTF

J gene: TRBJ1-2
V gene: TRBV4-1
clone size: NA
D gene: NA
CDR3 DNA: TGCGCCAGCAGCCAAGACGTTCGGGGTAACTATGGCTACACCTTC
CDR3 protein: CASSQDVRGNYGYTF

J gene: TRBJ1-2
V gene: TRBV19
clone size: once
D gene: NA
CDR3 DNA: TGTGCCAGTAGTTTTGGCAGACCGGTCTATGGCTACACCTTC
CDR3 protein: CASSFGRPVYGYTF

J gene: TRBJ2-3
V gene: TRBV14
clone size: NA
D gene: TRBD2
CDR3 DNA: TGTGCCAGCAGCCAAGGGACTAGCGGGAGAAGGAGCACAGATACGCAGTATTTT
CDR3 protein: CASSQGTSGRRSTDTQYF

J gene: TRBJ2-2
V gene: TRBV10-3
clone size: NA
D gene: TRBD2
CDR3 DNA: TGTGCCATTTTAGCGGGAGAAGGCCGCACCGGGGAGCTGTTTTTT
CDR3 protein: CAILAGEGRTGELFF

J gene: TRBJ2-4
V gene: TRBV10-2
clone size: NA
D gene: NA
CDR3 DNA: TGCGCCAGCAGCCCACCTCCCGGGCTAGCCAAAAACATTCAGTACTTC
CDR3 protein: CASSPPPGLAKNIQYF

J gene: TRBJ2-6
V gene: TRBV5-1
clone size: NA
D gene: TRBD1
CDR3 DNA: TGCGCCAGCAGCCGATGGACAGGGGAAGCTGGGGCCAACGTCCTGACTTTC
CDR3 protein: CASSRWTGEAGANVLTF

J gene: TRBJ2-3
V gene: TRBV27
clone size: NA
D gene: TRBD2
CDR3 DNA: TGTGCCAGCGGGAGGGGCACAGATACGCAGTATTTT
CDR3 protein: CASGRGTDTQYF

J gene: TRBJ2-1
V gene: TRBV9
clone size: NA
D gene: NA
CDR3 DNA: TGTGCCAGCAGCCTTCGGGACTCTGGCTACAATGAGCAGTTCTTC
CDR3 protein: CASSLRDSGYNEQFF

J gene: TRBJ2-7
V gene: TRBV10-2
clone size: NA
D gene: NA
CDR3 DNA: TGCGCCAGCATGGAGGGAATTTACACCGAGCAGTACTTC
CDR3 protein: CASMEGIYTEQYF

J gene: TRBJ2-5
V gene: TRBV7-2
clone size: few
D gene: TRBD1
CDR3 DNA: TGTGCCAGCACTATAACTTTCGGACAGGCCATGGGCGGGGAGACCCAGTACTTC
CDR3 protein: CASTITFGQAMGGETQYF

J gene: TRBJ2-1
V gene: TRBV6-5
clone size: NA
D gene: NA
CDR3 DNA: TGTGCCAGCAGTTACTCGTCGCGGGGTGAGCAGTTCTTC
CDR3 protein: CASSYSSRGEQFF